Reported below is one TCR beta chain. This clonotype was found a few times. Its antigen is currently not known. Qualities for individual bases were not recorded, and no much larger clone is one base off. This entry is derived from a study of response to subunit inactivated influenza vaccine (dated by TCRdb to 2016 to 2018). About the study as a whole: Deep quantitative profiling of the T cell receptor repertoire was used in the study to follow responses to a trivalent subunit inactivated influenza vaccine.

Receptor amplification or capture employed RT-PCR. Sequencing was carried out with an Illumina HiSeq 2500. Through fastp at Q25 and MiXCR, TCRdb rebuilt clones from the public reads, retaining in-frame beta chains. Identical CDR3 proteins give one entry, which carries the most common genes and DNA. The sample data list roughly 170,000 distinct CDR3 sequences, and about 9% of these were observed just once. Jointly, the top ten make up about a tenth of the sample. Based on the germline V gene (reference sequence), the CDR1 and CDR2 sequences are SGHAT and FQDESV. The V end loses 8 bases and the J end loses 6 bases, and a stretch of 17 bases separates them. The CDR3 measures 14 amino acids from cysteine to phenylalanine. Just the 42-base CDR3 DNA is kept, in frame starting at base 1. The investigation overall reported the following: The authors suggested that each seasonal influenza vaccination may recruit only a limited number of new T cells.

The sequence is built from TRBV11-1 and TRBJ2-1; D gene: possibly TRBD2, on 5 matching bases. This TCR derives from a man aged 50-60 years who received an inactivated influenza vaccine. Donor details come from another sample of the same person, matched by shared clones. The sample here was non-naive T cells sorted from PBMCs, taken on the day of vaccination. The sample's cell subset or site label, in plain terms: memory T cell fraction. The CDR3 corresponds to CASGTRKNLNEQFF. The DNA reads TGTGCCAGCGGCACTAGAAAGAACCTCAATGAGCAGTTCTTC.